The count of the clone carrying this T cell receptor beta chain is one. TCRdb redid the calling of the RT-PCR reads with MiXCR, one entry per CDR3 protein. The sample lists about 680,000 distinct CDR3 sequences, 12% to 15% occurring once. Germline CDR1 is SGHNT and CDR2 is YENEEA. Trimming removed 3 bases at V and 0 bases at J, with 9 bases between. CDR3 length: 15 amino acids. The sample comprised memory CD4+ T cells from blood. This clonotype was sampled from a female donor in good health, serving as a healthy control. The chain recombines TRBV11-3 with TRBJ2-1; a weak D match, TRBD1 (6 bases). CDR3 sequence reads: CASSFTGNSYNEQFF. The CDR3 bases are TGTGCCAGCAGCTTTACAGGGAACTCCTACAATGAGCAGTTCTTC. The whole variable domain, filled in from reference TRBV11-3 and TRBJ2-1, reads EAGVVQSPRYKIIEKKQPVAFWCNPISGHNTLYWYLQNLGQGPELLIRYENEEAVDDSQLPKDRFSAERLKGVDSTLKIQPAELGDSAVYLCASSFTGNSYNEQFFGPGTRLTVL.